This T cell receptor beta chain was documented in a study of blood T cell repertoires in COVID-19. About the research overall: The United States, Italy and Spain provided the acute and convalescent COVID-19 samples. The analysed material was cDNA or gDNA that came from T cells, B-cell-depleted T cells, or PBMCs.

This clone was seen just once. In the authors' methods: Estimates of nucleated cell counts were drawn from the amplification of reference gene primers. Repertoires were generated with immunoSEQ multiplex PCR, while TCRdb's copy carries only in-frame clones and drops some. V and J calls and clone size are as listed in that table; D and trimming were resolved from the DNA. The data show about 250,000 clones, approximately 90% seen once. The CDR3 covers 15 residues. V was pared by 1 base and J by 4 bases, with 11 bases between. CDR1 SNHLY and CDR2 FYNNEI come from the germline V gene. A Seattle source enrolled patients during active infection and followed them longitudinally.

The chain has TRBV2 and TRBJ1-3; TRBD1 might be the D (5 bases). This TCR derives from a woman aged 25-40 years with COVID-19, enrolled during active disease. Sequencing was done on a sample of peripheral blood. CDR3 in DNA: TGTGCCAGCAGTGAAGGTGGGGCTTCGGGAAACACCATATATTTT. Its translation: CASSEGGASGNTIYF.